A selection of T cell receptor beta chains follows, all from one sample in a study of a mutant IDH1 vaccine in newly diagnosed glioma. Sequenced by immunoSEQ multiplex PCR; TCRdb stores in-frame clones only, minus some. The sample yields around 40,000 clones, around 89% seen once. Their antigen targets remain unknown. The sample here was PBMCs, taken from a glioma patient whose treatment included an IDH1 peptide vaccine. These receptor sequences come from a man in his forties or fifties with glioma. The CDR3 runs from the conserved cysteine through the conserved F or W. The D gene is left open where the match is weak. Only part of the rows carry a size: once, few, many, or a class if the clone is expanded.

CDR3 protein: CASSQGQSNQPQHF
CDR3 DNA: TGTGCCAGCAGCCAGGGACAGAGCAATCAGCCCCAGCATTTT
V gene: TRBV6-1
D gene: TRBD1
J gene: TRBJ1-5
clone size: .

CDR3 protein: CASSLPGNTEAFF
CDR3 DNA: TGTGCCAGCAGTTTGCCCGGGAACACTGAAGCTTTCTTT
V gene: TRBV28
D gene: .
J gene: TRBJ1-1
clone size: .

CDR3 protein: CASSPREGNREKLFF
CDR3 DNA: TGTGCCAGTAGTCCCAGAGAGGGCAACAGGGAAAAACTGTTTTTT
V gene: TRBV19
D gene: .
J gene: TRBJ1-4
clone size: .

CDR3 protein: CARGFRNEQFF
CDR3 DNA: TGTGCCAGGGGGTTTCGCAATGAGCAGTTCTTC
V gene: TRBV2
D gene: .
J gene: TRBJ2-1
clone size: .

CDR3 protein: CASSFTGFQYEQYF
CDR3 DNA: TGTGCCAGCAGTTTTACCGGATTTCAATACGAGCAGTACTTC
V gene: TRBV27
D gene: .
J gene: TRBJ2-7
clone size: .

CDR3 protein: CASSSRTVWDSNYGYTF
CDR3 DNA: TGTGCCAGCAGTTCCCGTACCGTTTGGGACAGCAACTATGGCTACACCTTC
V gene: TRBV28
D gene: TRBD1
J gene: TRBJ1-2
clone size: .

CDR3 protein: CASSEKPGGGNQPQHF
CDR3 DNA: TGTGCCAGCAGCGAAAAACCAGGGGGTGGCAATCAGCCCCAGCATTTT
V gene: TRBV2
D gene: TRBD1
J gene: TRBJ1-5
clone size: .

CDR3 protein: CASINRGQLYGYTF
CDR3 DNA: TGTGCCAGCATCAATCGGGGACAGTTATATGGCTACACCTTC
V gene: TRBV28
D gene: TRBD1
J gene: TRBJ1-2
clone size: .

CDR3 protein: CASSAGTGSNQPQHF
CDR3 DNA: TGCGCCAGCAGTGCCGGGACAGGTTCCAATCAGCCCCAGCATTTT
V gene: TRBV10-2
D gene: TRBD1
J gene: TRBJ1-5
clone size: .

CDR3 protein: CASSPHGQPIRMNTEAFF
CDR3 DNA: TGTGCCAGCAGCCCTCACGGACAGCCTATCCGAATGAACACTGAAGCTTTCTTT
V gene: TRBV5-5
D gene: .
J gene: TRBJ1-1
clone size: .

CDR3 protein: CASSVVSPNTEAFF
CDR3 DNA: TGTGCCAGCAGCGTAGTTAGCCCGAACACTGAAGCTTTCTTT
V gene: TRBV9
D gene: .
J gene: TRBJ1-1
clone size: .

CDR3 protein: CASSSTPRGEQFF
CDR3 DNA: TGCGCCAGCAGCTCGACCCCCAGGGGCGAGCAGTTCTTC
V gene: TRBV5-1
D gene: .
J gene: TRBJ2-1
clone size: .

CDR3 protein: CASSPLDRGTSGYTF
CDR3 DNA: TGCGCCAGCAGCCCCCTGGACAGGGGGACCTCCGGCTACACCTTC
V gene: TRBV4-1
D gene: TRBD1
J gene: TRBJ1-2
clone size: .

CDR3 protein: CASSPRAQVGETQYF
CDR3 DNA: TGTGCCAGCAGCCCAAGGGCCCAGGTGGGAGAGACCCAGTACTTC
V gene: TRBV7-7
D gene: .
J gene: TRBJ2-5
clone size: .

CDR3 protein: CAISEGVGNQPQHF
CDR3 DNA: TGTGCCATCAGTGAGGGGGTAGGCAATCAGCCCCAGCATTTT
V gene: TRBV10-3
D gene: .
J gene: TRBJ1-5
clone size: .

CDR3 protein: CASSPDEGGYTF
CDR3 DNA: TGTGCCAGCAGTCCGGACGAGGGCGGCTACACCTTC
V gene: TRBV6-5
D gene: .
J gene: TRBJ1-2
clone size: .

CDR3 protein: CASSPLRGEHTDTQYF
CDR3 DNA: TGTGCCAGCAGCCCCCTTCGGGGGGAGCACACAGATACGCAGTATTTT
V gene: TRBV5-4
D gene: TRBD2
J gene: TRBJ2-3
clone size: few

CDR3 protein: CATSRPGVTEAGELFF
CDR3 DNA: TGTGCCACCAGCAGGCCGGGGGTTACGGAGGCCGGGGAGCTGTTTTTT
V gene: TRBV15
D gene: .
J gene: TRBJ2-2
clone size: .

CDR3 protein: CASSQGDRDSDTQYF
CDR3 DNA: TGCGCCAGCAGCCAGGGGGACAGGGATTCAGATACGCAGTATTTT
V gene: TRBV4-1
D gene: TRBD1
J gene: TRBJ2-3
clone size: .

CDR3 protein: CASSLHNTDTQYF
CDR3 DNA: TGTGCCAGCAGCTTGCACAACACAGATACGCAGTATTTT
V gene: TRBV5-8
D gene: .
J gene: TRBJ2-3
clone size: .

CDR3 protein: CASRTWGDTEAFF
CDR3 DNA: TGTGCCAGCAGGACGTGGGGGGACACTGAAGCTTTCTTT
V gene: TRBV2
D gene: .
J gene: TRBJ1-1
clone size: .

CDR3 protein: CASSSGQSSNQPQHF
CDR3 DNA: TGTGCCAGCAGCTCCGGACAGAGTAGCAATCAGCCCCAGCATTTT
V gene: TRBV5-8
D gene: .
J gene: TRBJ1-5
clone size: .

CDR3 protein: CASGAQFNSPLHF
CDR3 DNA: TGTGCCTCCGGTGCACAGTTTAATTCACCCCTCCACTTT
V gene: TRBV2
D gene: .
J gene: TRBJ1-6
clone size: .

CDR3 protein: CATSRDKGNNSPLHF
CDR3 DNA: TGTGCCACCAGCAGAGATAAAGGAAATAATTCACCCCTCCACTTT
V gene: TRBV15
D gene: .
J gene: TRBJ1-6
clone size: .

CDR3 protein: CASSLAPSGVQPQHF
CDR3 DNA: TGTGCCAGCAGCTTAGCTCCGTCAGGGGTTCAGCCCCAGCATTTT
V gene: TRBV7-2
D gene: .
J gene: TRBJ1-5
clone size: .

CDR3 protein: CASSKGAGLSSYNEQFF
CDR3 DNA: TGTGCCAGCAGCAAGGGAGCGGGGCTGAGCTCCTACAATGAGCAGTTCTTC
V gene: TRBV11-3
D gene: TRBD2
J gene: TRBJ2-1
clone size: .

CDR3 protein: CASSLGYSNQPQHF
CDR3 DNA: TGTGCCAGCAGCTTAGGGTATAGCAATCAGCCCCAGCATTTT
V gene: TRBV11-2
D gene: .
J gene: TRBJ1-5
clone size: .

CDR3 protein: CASSQVGGELFF
CDR3 DNA: TGCGCCAGCAGCCAAGTAGGGGGGGAGCTGTTTTTT
V gene: TRBV4-1
D gene: .
J gene: TRBJ2-2
clone size: once